The following is a T cell receptor beta chain sequence with its context. The data were obtained in a study of blood T cell repertoires in COVID-19. V was pared by 4 bases and J by 4 bases, with 6 bases of the junction left unmatched. Germline CDR1 SEHNR, CDR2 FQNEAQ (reference sequence). The CDR3 runs 16 residues. Assay used: immunoSEQ multiplex PCR; TCRdb lists only in-frame clones, some missing. The sample shows over 250,000 clones, approximately 85% of them seen only once. The TCR sequence derives from a woman aged 65 to 85 with acute or convalescent COVID-19. Sequencing was performed on peripheral blood. This chain connects TRBV7-9 to TRBJ1-4, with TRBD1 matching over 10 bases. CDR3 protein: CASSSGQGGYNEKLFF. Here the CDR3 DNA reads TGTGCCAGCAGCTCAGGACAGGGGGGATATAATGAAAAACTGTTTTTT.